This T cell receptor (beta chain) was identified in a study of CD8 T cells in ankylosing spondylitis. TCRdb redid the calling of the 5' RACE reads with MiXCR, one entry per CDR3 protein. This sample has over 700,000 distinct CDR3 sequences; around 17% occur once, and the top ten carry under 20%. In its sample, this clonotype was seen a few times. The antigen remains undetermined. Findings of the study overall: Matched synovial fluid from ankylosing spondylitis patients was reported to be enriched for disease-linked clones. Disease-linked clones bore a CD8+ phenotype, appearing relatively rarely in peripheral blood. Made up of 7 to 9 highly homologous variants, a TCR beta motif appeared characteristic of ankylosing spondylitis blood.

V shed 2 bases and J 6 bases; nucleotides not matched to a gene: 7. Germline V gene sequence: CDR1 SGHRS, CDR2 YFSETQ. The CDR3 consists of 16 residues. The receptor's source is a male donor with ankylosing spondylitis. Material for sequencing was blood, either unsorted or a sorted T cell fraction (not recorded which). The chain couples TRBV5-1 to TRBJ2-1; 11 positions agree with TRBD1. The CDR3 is CASSFSGTGGFNEQFF. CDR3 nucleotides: TGCGCCAGCAGCTTTTCCGGGACAGGGGGATTCAATGAGCAGTTCTTC.